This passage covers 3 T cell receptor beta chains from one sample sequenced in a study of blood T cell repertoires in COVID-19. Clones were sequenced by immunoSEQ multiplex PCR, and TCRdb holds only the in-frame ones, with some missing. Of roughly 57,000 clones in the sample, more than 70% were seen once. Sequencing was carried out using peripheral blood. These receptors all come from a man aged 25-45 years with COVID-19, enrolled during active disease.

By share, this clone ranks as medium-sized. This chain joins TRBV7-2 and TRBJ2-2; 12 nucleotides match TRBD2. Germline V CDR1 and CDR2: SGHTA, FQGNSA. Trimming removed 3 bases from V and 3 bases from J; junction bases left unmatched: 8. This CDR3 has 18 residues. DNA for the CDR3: TGTGCCAGCAGCTTGGGGCGGGGACTAGCGGGCTACACCGGGGAGCTGTTTTTT. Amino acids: CASSLGRGLAGYTGELFF.

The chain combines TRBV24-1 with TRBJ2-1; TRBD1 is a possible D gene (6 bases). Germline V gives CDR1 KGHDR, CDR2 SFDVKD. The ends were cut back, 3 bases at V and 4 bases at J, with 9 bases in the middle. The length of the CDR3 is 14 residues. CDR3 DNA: TGTGCCACCAGTGATGTACAGGGTTACAATGAGCAGTTCTTC. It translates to CATSDVQGYNEQFF.

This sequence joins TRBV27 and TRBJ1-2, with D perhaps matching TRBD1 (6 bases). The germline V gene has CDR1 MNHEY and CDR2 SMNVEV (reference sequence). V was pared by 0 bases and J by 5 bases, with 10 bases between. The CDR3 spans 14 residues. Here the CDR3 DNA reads TGTGCCAGCAGTTTATCTAGGGGGGGGTATGGCTACACCTTC. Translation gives CASSLSRGGYGYTF.